This TCR beta chain was identified in a study of shared clonotypes between healthy human individuals. Germline V gene lookup returns CDR1 SEHNR and CDR2 FQNEAQ (reference sequence). The CDR3 has 16 amino acids. Losses at the gene ends were 4 bases for V and 1 base for J; bases not matched to a gene: 4. The protocol was immunoSEQ multiplex PCR, while the TCRdb copy is restricted to in-frame clones and leaves out a portion. This table has hundreds of thousands of clones, 90% to 97% appearing once. The receptor was derived from a woman aged 30 to 39 in good health. The rearrangement joins TRBV7-9 to TRBJ2-1; 10 bases are a match to TRBD1. Sequences were obtained from naive CD4+ T cells sorted from blood. Subset indicated: CD45RA+ positively selected. The CDR3 DNA is TGTGCCAGCAGCTCCCAGGGACAGGGGTCCTACAATGAGCAGTTCTTC. Its translation is CASSSQGQGSYNEQFF.